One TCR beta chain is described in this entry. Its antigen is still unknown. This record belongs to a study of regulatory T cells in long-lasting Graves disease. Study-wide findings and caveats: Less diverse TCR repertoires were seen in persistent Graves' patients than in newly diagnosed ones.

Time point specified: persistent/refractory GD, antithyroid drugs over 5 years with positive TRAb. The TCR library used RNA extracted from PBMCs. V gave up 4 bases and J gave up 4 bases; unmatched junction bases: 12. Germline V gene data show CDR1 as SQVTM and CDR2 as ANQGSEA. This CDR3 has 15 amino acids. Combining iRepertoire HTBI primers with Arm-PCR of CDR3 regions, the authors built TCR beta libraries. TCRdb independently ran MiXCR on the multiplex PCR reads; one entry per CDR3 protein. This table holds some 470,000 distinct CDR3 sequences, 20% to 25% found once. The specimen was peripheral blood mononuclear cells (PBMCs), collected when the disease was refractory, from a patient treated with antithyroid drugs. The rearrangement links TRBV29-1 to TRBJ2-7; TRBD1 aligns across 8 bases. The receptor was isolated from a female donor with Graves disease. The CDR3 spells CSVAGGTGSWYEQYF. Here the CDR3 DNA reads TGCAGCGTTGCCGGTGGGACAGGTTCGTGGTACGAGCAGTACTTC.